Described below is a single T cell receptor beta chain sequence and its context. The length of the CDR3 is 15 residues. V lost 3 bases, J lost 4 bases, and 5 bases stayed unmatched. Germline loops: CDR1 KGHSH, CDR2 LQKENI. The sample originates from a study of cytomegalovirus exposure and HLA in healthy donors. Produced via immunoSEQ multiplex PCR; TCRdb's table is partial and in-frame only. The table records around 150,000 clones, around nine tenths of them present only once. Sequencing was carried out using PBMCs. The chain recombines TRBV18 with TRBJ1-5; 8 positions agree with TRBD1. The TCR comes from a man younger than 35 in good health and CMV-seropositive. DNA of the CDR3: TGTGCCAGCTCACCCGGGACAGGCTTTAATCAGCCCCAGCATTTT. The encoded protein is CASSPGTGFNQPQHF.